The 5 T cell receptor beta chains below were found in one sample sequenced in a study of cytomegalovirus exposure and HLA in healthy donors. The PCR ran on 60 Vbeta and 13 Jbeta primers. The assay was immunoSEQ multiplex PCR, and TCRdb's table has in-frame clones only and misses some. The table has approximately 220,000 clones, roughly 80% seen once. Sample: PBMCs. The receptor set was obtained from a man aged 40-49 years in good health and CMV-seronegative.

Written as DNA, the CDR3 is TGTGCCAGCAGCGTGGGGGGCGGGGGGGCTCAAGAGACCCAGTACTTC. Protein sequence: CASSVGGGGAQETQYF. This chain joins TRBV9 and TRBJ2-5, with TRBD2 matching over 9 bases. The V gene end was trimmed by 2 bases and the J gene end by 2 bases; junction bases not matched to a gene: 7. This CDR3 is 16 amino acids long. CDR1 SGDLS and CDR2 YYNGEE come from the germline V gene.

The chain combines TRBV5-1 with TRBJ2-1, with D tentatively TRBD2 (6 bases). The CDR3 is 15 residues long. Trimming removed 0 bases from V and 9 bases from J, with 16 bases in between. Germline CDR1 SGHRS, CDR2 YFSETQ. CDR3 nucleotide sequence: TGCGCCAGCAGCTTGGCCCGGGGGTGGGAGGCTGAGCAGTTCTTC. This sequence encodes CASSLARGWEAEQFF. Full variable domain (outside the CDR3, taken from reference TRBV5-1 and TRBJ2-1): KAGVTQTPRYLIKTRGQQVTLSCSPISGHRSVSWYQQTPGQGLQFLFEYFSETQRNKGNFPGRFSGRQFSNSRSEMNVSTLELGDSALYLCASSLARGWEAEQFFGPGTRLTVL.

V is TRBV27 and J is TRBJ1-1, with a tentative D call TRBD1 (5 bases). This CDR3 spans 15 amino acids. Trimming stripped 5 bases from V and 6 bases from J, with 19 bases between. CDR1 is MNHEY and CDR2 is SMNVEV in the germline V gene (reference sequence). The CDR3 is CASSPGAVFGAEAFF. CDR3 sequence (DNA): TGTGCCAGCAGTCCTGGGGCAGTGTTTGGGGCTGAAGCTTTCTTT.

V gene TRBV5-8 combines with J gene TRBJ2-1, with 12 bases lining up with TRBD2. This CDR3 is built from 16 residues. The germline V gene encodes CDR1 SGHTS and CDR2 YDEGEE. With 4 bases clipped from V and 5 bases from J, the junction kept 7 bases outside the gene matches. The CDR3 coding sequence is TGTGCCAGCAGCGCTCGACTAGCGGGAGACCACAATGAGCAGTTCTTC. As protein: CASSARLAGDHNEQFF.

V and J are TRBV7-7 and TRBJ2-3, with D perhaps matching TRBD2 (5 bases). CDR1 and CDR2 (germline): SSHAT, FNYEAQ (reference sequence). This CDR3 contains 14 residues. The ends were cut back, 2 bases at V and 4 bases at J, with 10 bases in the middle. CDR3 bases: TGTGCCAGCAGCTTAACCGGGAACGCAGATACGCAGTATTTT. It encodes CASSLTGNADTQYF.